The present TCR beta chain was sequenced within a study of T cell changes during pregnancy in multiple sclerosis. V was pared by 1 base and J by 4 bases, with 11 bases between. CDR1 is SGHVS and CDR2 is FQNEAQ in the germline V gene. CDR3 length: 14 residues. Here immunoSEQ multiplex PCR was the method, and the copy in TCRdb shows in-frame clones only, minus some. The table lists some 67,000 clones, 91% of them singletons. The sequence derives from a female donor with multiple sclerosis, enrolled in a pregnancy study. The starting material was peripheral blood, obtained in the first trimester of pregnancy. The chain recombines TRBV7-8 with TRBJ2-7; D call uncertain. CDR3 sequence reads: CASSLEPVEYEQYF. The CDR3, as DNA: TGTGCCAGCAGCTTAGAACCGGTTGAGTACGAGCAGTACTTC.